Listed below are T cell receptor beta chains from one sample, sequenced in a study of blood T cells in healthy people across ages. MiXCR was run by TCRdb on the 5' RACE reads, yielding one entry per CDR3 protein. The top ten clones hold roughly a fifth of a sample with almost 1 million distinct CDR3 sequences, roughly 51% of them seen once. Sequencing input: blood. These receptors all stem from a woman aged 55-69 years in good health. Each CDR3 is given with its conserved first and last residue. D genes are given only for firm matches. A clone size is listed for some rows: how often the clone was seen (once, few, many), or a class if it is expanded.

V gene: TRBV25-1; J gene: TRBJ2-7; clone size: NA; D gene: TRBD2; CDR3 protein: CASSELGTSTYEQYF; CDR3 DNA: TGTGCCAGCAGTGAATTAGGGACTAGCACCTACGAGCAGTACTTC
V gene: TRBV7-9; J gene: TRBJ2-1; clone size: many; D gene: TRBD2; CDR3 protein: CASSPRLAGGLRTEQFF; CDR3 DNA: TGTGCCAGCAGCCCTCGACTAGCGGGAGGGCTGAGGACTGAGCAGTTCTTC
V gene: TRBV2; J gene: TRBJ2-7; clone size: NA; D gene: TRBD2; CDR3 protein: CASSFNDPGTSSCEQYF; CDR3 DNA: TGTGCCAGCAGTTTCAATGACCCCGGGACTAGCTCCTGCGAGCAGTACTTC
V gene: TRBV7-7; J gene: TRBJ1-5; clone size: few; D gene: TRBD1; CDR3 protein: CASSLRKGAADQPQHF; CDR3 DNA: TGTGCCAGCAGCTTGCGAAAGGGGGCCGCGGATCAGCCCCAGCATTTT
V gene: TRBV7-2; J gene: TRBJ2-7; clone size: NA; D gene: TRBD2; CDR3 protein: CASSSPREGPRNEQYF; CDR3 DNA: TGTGCCAGCAGCTCGCCCCGGGAGGGCCCTAGAAACGAGCAGTACTTC
V gene: TRBV7-9; J gene: TRBJ2-7; clone size: NA; D gene: NA; CDR3 protein: CASSYGLGNEQYF; CDR3 DNA: TGTGCCAGCAGCTATGGTTTAGGGAACGAGCAGTACTTC
V gene: TRBV7-8; J gene: TRBJ2-5; clone size: NA; D gene: NA; CDR3 protein: CASSLLESSTQETQYF; CDR3 DNA: TGTGCCAGCAGCTTATTGGAATCCTCAACCCAAGAGACCCAGTACTTC
V gene: TRBV20-1; J gene: TRBJ1-1; clone size: NA; D gene: NA; CDR3 protein: CSAKMIRGRTEAFF; CDR3 DNA: TGCAGTGCTAAAATGATCAGGGGCAGGACTGAAGCTTTCTTT
V gene: TRBV6-2/TRBV6-3; J gene: TRBJ2-1; clone size: NA; D gene: TRBD2; CDR3 protein: CASSYSRTSGRDEQFF; CDR3 DNA: TGTGCCAGCAGTTACTCGCGTACTAGCGGACGTGATGAGCAGTTCTTC
V gene: TRBV9; J gene: TRBJ2-7; clone size: NA; D gene: TRBD1; CDR3 protein: CASSVGSGTGSLYEQYF; CDR3 DNA: TGTGCCAGCAGCGTGGGATCCGGGACAGGGAGTCTCTACGAGCAGTACTTC
V gene: TRBV6-5; J gene: TRBJ2-7; clone size: few; D gene: NA; CDR3 protein: CASARDIPHEQYF; CDR3 DNA: TGTGCCAGCGCTCGGGACATACCCCACGAGCAGTACTTC
V gene: TRBV28; J gene: TRBJ2-5; clone size: few; D gene: NA; CDR3 protein: CASSITGRREETQYF; CDR3 DNA: TGTGCCAGCAGTATAACAGGACGTAGGGAAGAGACCCAGTACTTC
V gene: TRBV20-1; J gene: TRBJ2-3; clone size: NA; D gene: NA; CDR3 protein: CSASKGRADTQYF; CDR3 DNA: TGCAGTGCTAGTAAGGGGCGTGCAGATACGCAGTATTTT
V gene: TRBV28; J gene: TRBJ2-7; clone size: NA; D gene: TRBD1; CDR3 protein: CASNPPGTVDHEQYF; CDR3 DNA: TGTGCCAGCAATCCCCCCGGGACAGTAGACCACGAGCAGTACTTC
V gene: TRBV6-5; J gene: TRBJ2-3; clone size: NA; D gene: NA; CDR3 protein: CASSYGGTRFLDTQYF; CDR3 DNA: TGTGCCAGCAGTTACGGCGGAACCAGATTTTTGGATACGCAGTATTTT
V gene: TRBV7-9; J gene: TRBJ2-7; clone size: NA; D gene: TRBD2; CDR3 protein: CASSSGLAGADEQYF; CDR3 DNA: TGTGCCAGCAGCTCCGGACTAGCGGGAGCGGACGAGCAGTACTTC
V gene: TRBV7-2; J gene: TRBJ2-5; clone size: NA; D gene: TRBD1; CDR3 protein: CASSWWDSQQYF; CDR3 DNA: TGTGCCAGCAGCTGGTGGGACAGTCAGCAGTACTTC
V gene: TRBV29-1; J gene: TRBJ2-7; clone size: NA; D gene: TRBD1; CDR3 protein: CSATGGPTYEQYF; CDR3 DNA: TGCAGCGCCACAGGGGGTCCGACCTACGAGCAGTACTTC
V gene: TRBV10-3; J gene: TRBJ2-4; clone size: NA; D gene: NA; CDR3 protein: CAISEAKNIQYF; CDR3 DNA: TGTGCCATCAGTGAGGCCAAAAACATTCAGTACTTC
V gene: TRBV7-2; J gene: TRBJ2-5; clone size: NA; D gene: NA; CDR3 protein: CASSLFHNRRETQYF; CDR3 DNA: TGTGCCAGCAGCTTATTTCACAACAGACGAGAGACCCAGTACTTC
V gene: TRBV20-1; J gene: TRBJ2-7; clone size: NA; D gene: TRBD1; CDR3 protein: CSATPGQGIEQYF; CDR3 DNA: TGCAGTGCAACCCCGGGACAGGGGATCGAGCAGTACTTC
V gene: TRBV20-1; J gene: TRBJ1-1; clone size: NA; D gene: NA; CDR3 protein: CSARDLMNTEAFF; CDR3 DNA: TGCAGTGCTAGAGATCTCATGAACACTGAAGCTTTCTTT
V gene: TRBV10-3; J gene: TRBJ2-7; clone size: NA; D gene: NA; CDR3 protein: CAILRDLAYEQYF; CDR3 DNA: TGTGCCATCCTCCGGGACCTTGCCTACGAGCAGTACTTC
V gene: TRBV28; J gene: TRBJ2-7; clone size: once; D gene: NA; CDR3 protein: CASINGGSYEQYF; CDR3 DNA: TGTGCCAGCATTAACGGGGGCTCCTACGAGCAGTACTTC
V gene: TRBV7-2; J gene: TRBJ2-2; clone size: few; D gene: NA; CDR3 protein: CASSFTGEGGELFF; CDR3 DNA: TGTGCCAGCAGCTTTACGGGAGAGGGCGGGGAGCTGTTTTTT
V gene: TRBV29-1; J gene: TRBJ1-2; clone size: NA; D gene: NA; CDR3 protein: CSVGEYGYTF; CDR3 DNA: TGCAGCGTTGGGGAGTACGGCTACACCTTC
V gene: TRBV5-1; J gene: TRBJ2-5; clone size: NA; D gene: TRBD1; CDR3 protein: CASSSRGQGVRETQYF; CDR3 DNA: TGCGCCAGCAGCAGCCGGGGACAGGGGGTTCGAGAGACCCAGTACTTC
V gene: TRBV18; J gene: TRBJ2-7; clone size: NA; D gene: TRBD2; CDR3 protein: CASSPLSLAGAAYNEQYF; CDR3 DNA: TGTGCCAGCTCACCACTCTCACTAGCGGGAGCCGCCTACAATGAGCAGTACTTC
V gene: TRBV20-1; J gene: TRBJ2-3; clone size: many; D gene: NA; CDR3 protein: CSALEGLTDTQYF; CDR3 DNA: TGCAGTGCCCTGGAGGGCCTGACAGATACGCAGTATTTT
V gene: TRBV20-1; J gene: TRBJ2-1; clone size: once; D gene: NA; CDR3 protein: CSARSRVSPYNEQFF; CDR3 DNA: TGCAGTGCTAGATCCCGGGTTAGCCCTTACAATGAGCAGTTCTTC
V gene: TRBV20-1; J gene: TRBJ2-7; clone size: NA; D gene: TRBD2; CDR3 protein: CSATGTSEGEQYF; CDR3 DNA: TGCAGTGCCACCGGGACTAGCGAAGGCGAGCAGTACTTC
V gene: TRBV11-3; J gene: TRBJ2-1; clone size: NA; D gene: TRBD2; CDR3 protein: CASSFRTSEVNEQFF; CDR3 DNA: TGTGCCAGCAGCTTCCGGACTAGCGAGGTAAATGAGCAGTTCTTC
V gene: TRBV7-2; J gene: TRBJ2-1; clone size: NA; D gene: TRBD2; CDR3 protein: CASSLGRSGNEQFF; CDR3 DNA: TGTGCCAGCAGCTTGGGGCGTAGCGGGAATGAGCAGTTCTTC
V gene: TRBV4-1; J gene: TRBJ2-3; clone size: once; D gene: TRBD2; CDR3 protein: CASRISGTSTDTQYF; CDR3 DNA: TGCGCCAGCCGTATTAGCGGGACTAGCACAGATACGCAGTATTTT
V gene: TRBV20-1; J gene: TRBJ2-7; clone size: NA; D gene: NA; CDR3 protein: CSARDLRQGAWGLAIHEQYF; CDR3 DNA: TGCAGTGCTAGAGATCTCCGACAGGGGGCTTGGGGACTAGCGATCCACGAGCAGTACTTC
V gene: TRBV6-5; J gene: TRBJ2-1; clone size: NA; D gene: NA; CDR3 protein: CASSRRGQAYNEQFF; CDR3 DNA: TGTGCCAGCAGCCGACGGGGACAAGCCTACAATGAGCAGTTCTTC
V gene: TRBV30; J gene: TRBJ2-5; clone size: NA; D gene: TRBD1; CDR3 protein: CACVLGGGETQYF; CDR3 DNA: TGTGCCTGCGTGCTAGGGGGCGGAGAGACCCAGTACTTC
V gene: TRBV4-1; J gene: TRBJ1-1; clone size: NA; D gene: NA; CDR3 protein: CASSQDRRPWENTEAFF; CDR3 DNA: TGCGCCAGCAGCCAAGATAGGCGACCTTGGGAGAACACTGAAGCTTTCTTT
V gene: TRBV29-1; J gene: TRBJ2-7; clone size: once; D gene: TRBD2; CDR3 protein: CSVEGLAGGGDEQYF; CDR3 DNA: TGCAGCGTTGAAGGACTAGCGGGAGGGGGAGATGAGCAGTACTTC
V gene: TRBV5-4; J gene: TRBJ2-5; clone size: NA; D gene: NA; CDR3 protein: CASSYRQGGTRTQYF; CDR3 DNA: TGTGCCAGCAGCTACCGACAGGGAGGCACTAGGACCCAGTACTTC
V gene: TRBV2; J gene: TRBJ2-7; clone size: NA; D gene: TRBD1; CDR3 protein: CASNPAGTGTYEQYF; CDR3 DNA: TGTGCCAGCAACCCTGCCGGGACAGGGACCTACGAGCAGTACTTC
V gene: TRBV6-6; J gene: TRBJ2-3; clone size: NA; D gene: TRBD1; CDR3 protein: CASGGGQGYDTQYF; CDR3 DNA: TGTGCCAGCGGGGGGGGACAGGGATACGATACGCAGTATTTT